A selection of T cell receptor beta chains follows, all from one sample in a study of technical replicates of blood from a handful of donors. The repertoire was sequenced with immunoSEQ multiplex PCR; TCRdb's copy has only in-frame clones and lacks some. The table records roughly 72,000 clones, roughly 94% of them present only once. The specimen was T cells isolated from PBMCs. Every receptor here comes from a human donor in good health. The CDR3 runs from the conserved cysteine through the conserved F or W. The order of the fields is D gene, V gene, J gene, clone size, CDR3 protein, CDR3 DNA. A D gene is named only where the DNA matches it firmly. Clone size is given for some rows only: seen once, a few or many times, or a class if the clone is expanded.

>TRBD1|TRBV4-2|TRBJ2-2|-
CASSQAAGTGGNTGELFF
TGTGCCAGCAGCCAAGCTGCCGGGACAGGGGGCAACACCGGGGAGCTGTTTTTT
>TRBD2|TRBV6-5|TRBJ2-7|-
CASSYSIGGRAFEQYF
TGTGCCAGCAGTTACTCGATTGGCGGGAGGGCCTTCGAGCAGTACTTC
>-|TRBV27|TRBJ2-7|-
CASSLRITDYEQYF
TGTGCCAGCAGTCTACGCATAACAGATTACGAGCAGTACTTC
>-|TRBV4-1|TRBJ1-2|-
CASGGTQYYGYTF
TGCGCCAGCGGAGGAACGCAATACTATGGCTACACCTTC
>-|TRBV12-2|TRBJ2-3|-
CASRLEGLAPDTQYF
TGTGCAAGTCGCTTAGAGGGACTAGCACCAGATACGCAGTATTTT
>-|TRBV9|TRBJ1-1|once
CASSADTGNTEAFF
TGTGCCAGCAGCGCCGATACAGGGAACACTGAAGCTTTCTTT
>-|TRBV28|TRBJ1-1|-
CASKIVNTEAFF
TGTGCCAGCAAGATAGTGAACACTGAAGCTTTCTTT
>TRBD2|TRBV7-2|TRBJ2-7|-
CASSSLTSGEEPYEQYF
TGTGCCAGCAGCTCCCTGACTAGCGGGGAAGAGCCCTACGAGCAGTACTTC
>TRBD1|TRBV11-2|TRBJ1-5|once
CASSLGGQTNQPQHF
TGTGCCAGCAGCTTGGGGGGACAGACCAATCAGCCCCAGCATTTT
>-|TRBV29-1|TRBJ2-1|-
CSVEDTGIF
TGCAGCGTTGAAGATACTGGTATCTTC
>TRBD2|TRBV11-2|TRBJ2-7|-
CASSFLGLAGVGEQYF
TGTGCCAGCAGTTTTCTAGGACTAGCGGGAGTTGGAGAGCAGTACTTC
>TRBD1|TRBV9|TRBJ1-5|once
CASSPTGGNNQPQHF
TGTGCCAGCAGTCCTACAGGGGGTAACAATCAGCCCCAGCATTTT
>-|TRBV15|TRBJ2-5|-
CATSRRLDQETQYF
TGTGCCACCAGCCGGAGACTAGACCAAGAGACCCAGTACTTC
>TRBD1|TRBV9|TRBJ2-3|-
CASSGQSGQIADTQYF
TGTGCCAGCAGCGGCCAATCGGGACAGATTGCAGATACGCAGTATTTT
>-|TRBV18|TRBJ2-7|-
CASSPSAHPGYF
TGTGCCAGCTCACCCTCGGCGCACCCGGGGTACTTC
>-|TRBV4-2|TRBJ1-4|-
CASSQGSEGVNEKLFF
TGTGCCAGCAGCCAAGGGTCGGAAGGGGTTAATGAAAAACTGTTTTTT
>TRBD2|TRBV19|TRBJ2-3|-
CASSISRLAGTDTQYF
TGTGCCAGTAGTATAAGTAGGCTAGCGGGCACAGATACGCAGTATTTT
>-|TRBV6-1|TRBJ1-5|-
CASSETKRQPQHF
TGTGCCAGCAGTGAAACGAAGCGTCAGCCCCAGCATTTT
>-|TRBV4-1|TRBJ2-3|-
CASSQDAGFTDTQYF
TGCGCCAGCAGCCAAGACGCAGGATTCACAGATACGCAGTATTTT
>-|TRBV30|TRBJ2-5|-
CAWSEGRGWIQETQYF
TGTGCCTGGAGTGAAGGTAGGGGCTGGATCCAAGAGACCCAGTACTTC
>TRBD1|TRBV12-5|TRBJ1-4|-
CASGLFRGLGFKYEKLFF
TGTGCTAGTGGTTTGTTCAGGGGGTTGGGCTTTAAATACGAAAAACTGTTTTTT
>-|TRBV13|TRBJ2-3|once
CASSLGGARDNTQYF
TGTGCCAGCAGCTTAGGAGGGGCTAGGGATAATACGCAGTATTTT
>-|TRBV7-9|TRBJ1-5|-
CASSLIRECQPQHF
TGTGCCAGCAGCTTAATCCGGGAATGTCAGCCCCAGCATTTT
>-|TRBV6-1|TRBJ1-5|-
CASSDGAGNQPQHF
TGTGCCAGCAGTGACGGGGCGGGGAATCAGCCCCAGCATTTT
>TRBD1|TRBV7-9|TRBJ1-4|-
CASSFAGTGLIGNLKKLFF
TGTGCCAGCAGCTTTGCCGGGACAGGGTTAATAGGCAACCTGAAAAAACTGTTTTTT
>-|TRBV11-2|TRBJ1-1|few
CASSSTLGGGTGVTFF
TGTGCCAGCAGCTCGACCCTAGGCGGGGGTACAGGCGTAACTTTCTTT
>-|TRBV11-3|TRBJ2-1|-
CASSLIYSGQPNEQFF
TGTGCCAGCAGCTTAATTTATTCTGGACAGCCCAATGAGCAGTTCTTC
>-|TRBV4-1|TRBJ2-7|-
CASSQDPYYEQYF
TGCGCCAGCAGCCAAGATCCGTACTACGAGCAGTACTTC
>-|TRBV2|TRBJ2-7|-
CASSAGGPFVEQYF
TGTGCCAGCAGTGCGGGGGGCCCTTTTGTCGAGCAGTACTTC
>TRBD2|TRBV7-9|TRBJ2-1|-
CASSTGLAGYNEQFF
TGTGCCAGCAGTACAGGACTAGCCGGGTACAATGAGCAGTTCTTC
>-|TRBV5-6|TRBJ2-5|-
CASSRGPGVQETQYF
TGTGCCAGCAGCCGGGGCCCGGGAGTACAAGAGACCCAGTACTTC
>-|TRBV11-2|TRBJ2-6|-
CASSLAATGANVLTF
TGTGCCAGCAGCTTAGCAGCGACCGGGGCCAACGTCCTGACTTTC
>-|TRBV6-1|TRBJ2-5|-
CASSEALSSLDRRETQYF
TGTGCCAGCAGTGAAGCGCTTTCGAGCTTAGACAGGAGAGAGACCCAGTACTTC
>TRBD1|TRBV19|TRBJ2-7|-
CASSNPGQISGEQYF
TGTGCCAGTAGTAACCCGGGACAGATATCTGGGGAGCAGTACTTC
>TRBD2|TRBV10-3|TRBJ2-2|-
CAISPAAGDTGELFF
TGTGCCATCAGCCCCGCAGCGGGGGACACCGGGGAGCTGTTTTTT
>-|TRBV7-8|TRBJ1-5|-
CAAPRYVRGYMNQPQHF
TGTGCCGCCCCGCGGTATGTTCGGGGTTATATGAATCAGCCCCAGCATTTT
>TRBD1|TRBV11-3|TRBJ1-1|-
CASRGFWTGNTEAFF
TGTGCCAGCAGGGGGTTCTGGACAGGGAACACTGAAGCTTTCTTT
>TRBD2|TRBV5-8|TRBJ2-2|once
CASSPLAGVDTGELFF
TGTGCCAGCAGCCCCCTAGCGGGAGTAGACACCGGGGAGCTGTTTTTT
>-|TRBV6-1|TRBJ1-3|-
CASSGEYSGNTIYF
TGTGCCAGCAGTGGGGAGTATTCTGGAAACACCATATATTTT
>TRBD2|TRBV2|TRBJ2-1|-
CASNGELAGYSSYNEQFF
TGTGCCAGCAACGGGGAACTAGCGGGCTACAGCTCCTACAATGAGCAGTTCTTC
>TRBD1|TRBV2|TRBJ1-1|-
CASSDRGPNTEAFF
TGTGCCAGCAGTGATAGGGGGCCTAACACTGAAGCTTTCTTT
>TRBD2|TRBV4-1|TRBJ2-3|-
CASSQAMGGGIATQYF
TGCGCCAGCAGCCAAGCTATGGGGGGAGGGATCGCTACGCAGTATTTT
>-|TRBV18|TRBJ1-1|-
CASSPAGRPNTEAFF
TGTGCCAGCTCACCAGCGGGACGGCCAAACACTGAAGCTTTCTTT
>TRBD2|TRBV11-3|TRBJ2-1|-
CASSLDRLAGDGEQFF
TGTGCCAGCAGCTTAGATAGACTAGCGGGAGATGGGGAGCAGTTCTTC
>TRBD1|TRBV10-2|TRBJ2-7|-
CASSEVGQGSYEQYF
TGCGCCAGCAGTGAGGTGGGACAGGGCTCCTACGAGCAGTACTTC
>-|TRBV10-1|TRBJ1-1|few
CASSESGAGAFF
TGCGCCAGCAGTGAGTCAGGAGCTGGAGCTTTCTTT
>-|TRBV29-1|TRBJ2-7|-
CSVNRDFHEQYF
TGCAGCGTGAACAGGGATTTCCACGAGCAGTACTTC
>-|TRBV7-4|TRBJ2-7|-
CASSQDYTSFEQYF
TGTGCCAGCAGCCAGGACTATACTTCTTTCGAGCAGTACTTC
>-|TRBV9|TRBJ1-1|-
CASSDGPSVEAFF
TGTGCCAGCAGCGATGGCCCCTCTGTTGAAGCTTTCTTT
>TRBD1|TRBV7-9|TRBJ2-7|-
CASSLGGGQSYEQYF
TGTGCCAGCAGCTTAGGAGGGGGCCAGTCCTACGAGCAGTACTTC
>-|TRBV5-5|TRBJ1-1|-
CASRLTGYTEAFF
TGTGCCAGCAGGTTGACGGGTTACACTGAAGCTTTCTTT
>-|TRBV4-2|TRBJ1-5|once
CASSQGPEGNQPQHF
TGTGCCAGCAGCCAGGGCCCGGAGGGGAATCAGCCCCAGCATTTT
>-|TRBV11-2|TRBJ1-5|-
CASSQTEGWEPQHF
TGTGCCAGCAGCCAGACGGAGGGGTGGGAGCCCCAGCATTTT
>-|TRBV14|TRBJ1-1|-
CASSREGGTYTEAFF
TGTGCCAGCAGCCGGGAGGGAGGGACCTACACTGAAGCTTTCTTT
>TRBD1|TRBV2|TRBJ1-5|few
CASSHDRVKGNQPQHF
TGTGCCAGCAGTCATGACAGGGTGAAAGGCAATCAGCCCCAGCATTTT